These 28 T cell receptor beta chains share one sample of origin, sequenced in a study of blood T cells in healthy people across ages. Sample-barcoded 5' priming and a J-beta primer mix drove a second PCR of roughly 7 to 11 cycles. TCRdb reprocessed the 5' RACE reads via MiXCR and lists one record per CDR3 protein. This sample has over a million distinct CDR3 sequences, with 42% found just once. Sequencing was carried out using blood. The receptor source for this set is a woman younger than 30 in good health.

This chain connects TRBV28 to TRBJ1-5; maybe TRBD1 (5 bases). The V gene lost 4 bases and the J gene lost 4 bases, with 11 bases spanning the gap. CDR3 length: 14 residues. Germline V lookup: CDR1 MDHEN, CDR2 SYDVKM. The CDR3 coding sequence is TGTGCCAGCAGTTCACCGGGGCCTAATCAGCCCCAGCATTTT. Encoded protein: CASSSPGPNQPQHF.

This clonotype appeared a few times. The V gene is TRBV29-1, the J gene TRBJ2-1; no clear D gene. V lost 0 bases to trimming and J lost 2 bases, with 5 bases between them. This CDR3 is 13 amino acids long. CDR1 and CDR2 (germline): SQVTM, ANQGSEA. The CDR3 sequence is CSVEELPYNEQFF. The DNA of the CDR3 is TGCAGCGTTGAAGAGCTACCCTACAATGAGCAGTTCTTC.

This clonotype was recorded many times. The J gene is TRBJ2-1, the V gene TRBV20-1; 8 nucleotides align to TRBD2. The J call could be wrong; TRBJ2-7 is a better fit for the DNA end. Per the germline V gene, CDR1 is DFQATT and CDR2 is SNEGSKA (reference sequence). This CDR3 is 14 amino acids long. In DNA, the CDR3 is TGCAGTGCTAAGAGGCGGGAGGCCTACAATGAGCAGTACTTC. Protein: CSAKRREAYNEQYF.

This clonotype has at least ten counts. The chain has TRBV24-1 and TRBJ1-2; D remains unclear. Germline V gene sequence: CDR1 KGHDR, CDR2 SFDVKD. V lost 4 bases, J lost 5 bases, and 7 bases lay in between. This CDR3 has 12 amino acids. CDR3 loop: CATSDHSYGYTF. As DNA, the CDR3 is TGTGCCACCAGTGACCACAGTTATGGCTACACCTTC.

CDR3 bases: TGTGCCAGCAGCCCTAGCGGGGGGGCTTTGAGCTCCTACAATGAGCAGTACTTC. This gives the protein CASSPSGGALSSYNEQYF. The chain combines TRBV7-9 with TRBJ2-1; 12 positions agree with TRBD2. The assigned J gene may be wrong: the sequence end matches TRBJ2-7 better. The CDR3 covers 18 residues. CDR1 is SEHNR and CDR2 is FQNEAQ in the germline V gene (reference sequence).

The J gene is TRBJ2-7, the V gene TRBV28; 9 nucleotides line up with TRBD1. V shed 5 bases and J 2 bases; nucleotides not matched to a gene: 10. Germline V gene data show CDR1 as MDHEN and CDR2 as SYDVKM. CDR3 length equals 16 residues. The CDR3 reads CASSAPWDREPYEQYF. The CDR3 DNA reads TGTGCCAGCAGTGCCCCGTGGGACAGGGAGCCCTACGAGCAGTACTTC. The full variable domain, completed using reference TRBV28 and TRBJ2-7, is DVKVTQSSRYLVKRTGEKVFLECVQDMDHENMFWYRQDPGLGLRLIYFSYDVKMKEKGDIPEGYSVSREKKERFSLILESASTNQTSMYLCASSAPWDREPYEQYFGPGTRLTVT.

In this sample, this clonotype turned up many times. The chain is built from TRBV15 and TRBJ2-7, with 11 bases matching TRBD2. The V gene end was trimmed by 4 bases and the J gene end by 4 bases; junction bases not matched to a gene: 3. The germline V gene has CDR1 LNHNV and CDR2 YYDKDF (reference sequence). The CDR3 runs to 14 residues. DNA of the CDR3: TGTGCCACCAGCAAAACTAGCGGGGGTTACGAGCAGTACTTC. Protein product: CATSKTSGGYEQYF.

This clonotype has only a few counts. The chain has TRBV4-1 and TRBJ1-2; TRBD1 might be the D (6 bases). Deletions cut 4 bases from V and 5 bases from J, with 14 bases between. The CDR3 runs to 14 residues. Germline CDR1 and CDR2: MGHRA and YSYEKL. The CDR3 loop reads CASSPQGNFYGYTF. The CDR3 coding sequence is TGCGCCAGCAGCCCACAGGGTAATTTTTATGGCTACACCTTC.

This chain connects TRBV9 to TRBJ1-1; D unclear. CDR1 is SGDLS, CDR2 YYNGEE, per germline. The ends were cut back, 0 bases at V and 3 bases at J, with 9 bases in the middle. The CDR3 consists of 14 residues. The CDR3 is CASSVVGSDTEAFF. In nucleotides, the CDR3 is TGTGCCAGCAGCGTAGTTGGCAGCGACACTGAAGCTTTCTTT.

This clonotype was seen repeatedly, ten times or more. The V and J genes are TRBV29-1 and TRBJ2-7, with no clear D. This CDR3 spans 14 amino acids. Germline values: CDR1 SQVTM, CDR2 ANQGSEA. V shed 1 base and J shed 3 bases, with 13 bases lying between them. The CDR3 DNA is TGCAGCGTTGAAGGGTGGGGATCCTACTACGAGCAGTACTTC. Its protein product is CSVEGWGSYYEQYF.

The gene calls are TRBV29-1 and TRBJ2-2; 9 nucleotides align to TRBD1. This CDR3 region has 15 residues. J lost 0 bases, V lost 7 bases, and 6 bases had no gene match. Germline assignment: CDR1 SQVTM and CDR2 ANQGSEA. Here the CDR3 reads CSAGQGKANTGELFF. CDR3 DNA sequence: TGCAGCGCGGGACAGGGAAAAGCGAACACCGGGGAGCTGTTTTTT.

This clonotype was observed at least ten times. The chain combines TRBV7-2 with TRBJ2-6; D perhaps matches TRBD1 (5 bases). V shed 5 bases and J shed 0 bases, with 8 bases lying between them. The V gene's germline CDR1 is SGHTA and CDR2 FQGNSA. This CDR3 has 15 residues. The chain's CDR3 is CASSRDSSGANVLTF. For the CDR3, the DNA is TGTGCCAGCAGCCGAGACAGCTCTGGGGCCAACGTCCTGACTTTC.

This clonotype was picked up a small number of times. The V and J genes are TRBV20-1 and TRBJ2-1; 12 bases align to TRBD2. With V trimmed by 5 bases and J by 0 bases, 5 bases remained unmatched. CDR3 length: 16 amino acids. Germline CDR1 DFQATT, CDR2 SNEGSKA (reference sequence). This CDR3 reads CSALLLAGGSYNEQFF. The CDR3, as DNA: TGCAGTGCTTTACTACTAGCGGGGGGCTCCTACAATGAGCAGTTCTTC.

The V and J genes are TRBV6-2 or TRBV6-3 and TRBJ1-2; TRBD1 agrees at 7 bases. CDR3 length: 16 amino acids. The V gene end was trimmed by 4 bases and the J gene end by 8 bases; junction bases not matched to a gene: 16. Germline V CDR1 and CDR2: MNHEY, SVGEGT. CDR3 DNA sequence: TGTGCCAGCAGTTCAGCCCGTAGGGTACAGGGGAGCGGCTACACCTTC. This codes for CASSSARRVQGSGYTF.

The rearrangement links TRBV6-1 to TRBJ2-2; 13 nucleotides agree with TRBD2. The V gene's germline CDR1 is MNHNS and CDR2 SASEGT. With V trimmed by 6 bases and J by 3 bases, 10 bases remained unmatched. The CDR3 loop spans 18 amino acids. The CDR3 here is CASSRRTSGRLYTGELFF. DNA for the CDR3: TGTGCCAGCAGCCGTCGGACTAGCGGGAGATTGTACACCGGGGAGCTGTTTTTT.

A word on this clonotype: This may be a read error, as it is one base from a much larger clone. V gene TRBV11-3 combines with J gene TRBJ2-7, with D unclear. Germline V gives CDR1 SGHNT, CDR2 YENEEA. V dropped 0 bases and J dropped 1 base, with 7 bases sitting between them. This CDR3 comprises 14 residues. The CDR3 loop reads CASSLEAFSYEQYF. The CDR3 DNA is TGTGCCAGCAGCTTAGAGGCTTTTTCCTACGAGCAGTACTTC.

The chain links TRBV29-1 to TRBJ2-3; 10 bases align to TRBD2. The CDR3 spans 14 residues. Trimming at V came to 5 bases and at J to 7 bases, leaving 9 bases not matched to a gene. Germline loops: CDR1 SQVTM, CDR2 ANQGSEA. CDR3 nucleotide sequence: TGCAGCGTTACCCAGCAGCGGGGGGGCAATACGCAGTATTTT. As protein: CSVTQQRGGNTQYF.

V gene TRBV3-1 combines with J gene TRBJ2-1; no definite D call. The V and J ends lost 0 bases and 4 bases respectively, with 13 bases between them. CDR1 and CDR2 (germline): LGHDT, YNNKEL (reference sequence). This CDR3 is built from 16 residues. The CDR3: CASSQDLGMGYNEQFF. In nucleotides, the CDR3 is TGTGCCAGCAGCCAAGATCTGGGAATGGGTTACAATGAGCAGTTCTTC.

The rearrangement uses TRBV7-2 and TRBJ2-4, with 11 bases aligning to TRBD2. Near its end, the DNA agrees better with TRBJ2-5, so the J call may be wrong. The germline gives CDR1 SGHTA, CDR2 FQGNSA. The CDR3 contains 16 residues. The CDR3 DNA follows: TGTGCCAGCAGCTTATTTACTAGCGGGAGAGGAGAGACCCAGTACTTC. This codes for CASSLFTSGRGETQYF.

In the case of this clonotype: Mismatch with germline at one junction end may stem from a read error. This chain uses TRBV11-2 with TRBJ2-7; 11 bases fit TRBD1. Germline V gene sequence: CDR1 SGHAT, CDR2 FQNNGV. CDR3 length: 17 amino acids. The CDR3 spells CACSSGPGTGGIYEQYF. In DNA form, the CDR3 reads TGTGCCTGCAGCTCGGGTCCCGGGACAGGGGGGATCTACGAGCAGTACTTC.

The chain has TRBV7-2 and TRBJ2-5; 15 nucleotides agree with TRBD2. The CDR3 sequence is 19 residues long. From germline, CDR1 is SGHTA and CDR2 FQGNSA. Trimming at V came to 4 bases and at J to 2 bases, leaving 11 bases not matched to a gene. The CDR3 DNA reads TGTGCCAGCAGCTCCAGACCGGGACTAGCGGGGGGACAACAAGAGACCCAGTACTTC. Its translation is CASSSRPGLAGGQQETQYF.

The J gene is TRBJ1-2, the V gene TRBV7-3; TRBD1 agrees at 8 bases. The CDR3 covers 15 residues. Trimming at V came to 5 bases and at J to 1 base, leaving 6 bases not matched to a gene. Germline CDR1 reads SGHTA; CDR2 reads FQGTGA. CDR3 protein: CASSLGTGLNYGYTF. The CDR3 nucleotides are TGTGCCAGCAGCCTAGGGACAGGACTTAACTATGGCTACACCTTC.

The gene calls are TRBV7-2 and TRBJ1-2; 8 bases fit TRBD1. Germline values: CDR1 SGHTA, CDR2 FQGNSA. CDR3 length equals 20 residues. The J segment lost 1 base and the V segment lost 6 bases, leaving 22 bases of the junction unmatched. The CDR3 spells CASSFYFTGTGVKNNYGYTF. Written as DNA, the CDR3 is TGTGCCAGCAGTTTCTACTTCACCGGGACAGGAGTTAAGAATAACTATGGCTACACCTTC.

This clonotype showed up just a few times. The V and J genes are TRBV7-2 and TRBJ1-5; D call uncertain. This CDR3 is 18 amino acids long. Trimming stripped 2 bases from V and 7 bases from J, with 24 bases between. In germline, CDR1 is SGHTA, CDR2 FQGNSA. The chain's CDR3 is CASSLRRTALSSLQPQHF. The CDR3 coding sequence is TGTGCCAGCAGCTTACGGAGGACGGCGTTGTCCTCTCTGCAGCCCCAGCATTTT.

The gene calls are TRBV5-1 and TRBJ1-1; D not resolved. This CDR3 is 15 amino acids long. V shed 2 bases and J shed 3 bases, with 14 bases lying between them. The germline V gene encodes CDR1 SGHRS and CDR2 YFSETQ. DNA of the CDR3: TGCGCCAGCAGCTTACTATCCCTTCCCCACACTGAAGCTTTCTTT. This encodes CASSLLSLPHTEAFF.

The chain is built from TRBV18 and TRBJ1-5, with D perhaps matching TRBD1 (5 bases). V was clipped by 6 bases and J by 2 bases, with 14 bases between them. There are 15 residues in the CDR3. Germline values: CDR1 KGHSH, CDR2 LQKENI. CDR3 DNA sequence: TGTGCCAGCTCCTGGGGGAAAGTTGGCAATCAGCCCCAGCATTTT. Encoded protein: CASSWGKVGNQPQHF.

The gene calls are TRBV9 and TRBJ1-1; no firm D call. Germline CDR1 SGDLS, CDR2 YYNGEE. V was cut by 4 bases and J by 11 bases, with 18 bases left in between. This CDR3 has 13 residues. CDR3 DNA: TGTGCCAGCAGCAAAAGGACGTCAGGCCTGGCTTTCTTT. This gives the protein CASSKRTSGLAFF.

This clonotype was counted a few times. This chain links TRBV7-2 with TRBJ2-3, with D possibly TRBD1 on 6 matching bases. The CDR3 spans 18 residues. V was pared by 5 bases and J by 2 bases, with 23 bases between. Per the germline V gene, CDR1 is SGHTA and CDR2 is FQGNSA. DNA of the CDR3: TGTGCCAGCAGCCCGGCCGGTCGGTTGAGGGGGATCACAGATACGCAGTATTTT. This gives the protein CASSPAGRLRGITDTQYF.